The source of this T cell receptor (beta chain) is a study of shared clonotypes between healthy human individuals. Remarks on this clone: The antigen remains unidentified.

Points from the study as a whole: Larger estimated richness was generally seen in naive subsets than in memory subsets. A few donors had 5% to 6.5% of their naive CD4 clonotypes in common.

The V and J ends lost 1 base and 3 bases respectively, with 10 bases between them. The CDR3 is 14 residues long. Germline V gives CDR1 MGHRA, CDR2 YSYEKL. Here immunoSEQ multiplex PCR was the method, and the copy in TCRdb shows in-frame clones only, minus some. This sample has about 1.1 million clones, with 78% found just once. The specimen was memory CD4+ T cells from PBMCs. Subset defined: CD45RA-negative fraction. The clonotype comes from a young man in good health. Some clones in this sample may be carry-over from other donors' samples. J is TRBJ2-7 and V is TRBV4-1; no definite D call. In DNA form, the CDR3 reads TGCGCCAGCAGCCAAGGGTCAATCGTCTACGAGCAGTACTTC. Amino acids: CASSQGSIVYEQYF.